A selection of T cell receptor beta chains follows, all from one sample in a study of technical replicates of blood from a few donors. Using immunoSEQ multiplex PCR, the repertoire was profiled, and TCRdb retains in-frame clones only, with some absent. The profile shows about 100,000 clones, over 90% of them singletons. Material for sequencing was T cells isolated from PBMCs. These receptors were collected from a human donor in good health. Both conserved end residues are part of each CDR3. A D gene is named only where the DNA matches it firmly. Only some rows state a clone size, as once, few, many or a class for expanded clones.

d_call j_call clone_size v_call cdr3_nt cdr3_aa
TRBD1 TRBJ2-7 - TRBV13 TGTGCCAGCACCGGGACAGGGGATTCCTACGAGCAGTACTTC CASTGTGDSYEQYF
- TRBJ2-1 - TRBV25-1 TGTGCCAGCAGTGAAAAGGCCGGGAACAGCCGGAATGAGCAGTTCTTC CASSEKAGNSRNEQFF
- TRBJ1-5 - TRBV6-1 TGTGCCAGCAGTTTGACAGAGATTAGCAATCAGCCCCAGCATTTT CASSLTEISNQPQHF
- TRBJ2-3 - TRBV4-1 TGCGCCAGCAGCCAAGACCGTCATACAGGGTATGGTACAGATACGCAGTATTTT CASSQDRHTGYGTDTQYF
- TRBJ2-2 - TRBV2 TGTGCCAGCAAAGATGTGGCCAGGAACACCGGGGAGCTGTTTTTT CASKDVARNTGELFF
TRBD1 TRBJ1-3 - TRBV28 TGTGCCAGCAGTTTTGGACAGGCTGGAAACACCATATATTTT CASSFGQAGNTIYF
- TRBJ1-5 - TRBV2 TGTGCCAGCAGTAATCAAGGGGTTCAGCCCCAGCATTTT CASSNQGVQPQHF
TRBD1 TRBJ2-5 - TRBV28 TGTGCCGCTGGGACAGGGGGACGAGAGACCCAGTACTTC CAAGTGGRETQYF
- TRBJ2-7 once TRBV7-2 TGTGCCAGCAGCTTACCTAGCTCCTACGAGCAGTACTTC CASSLPSSYEQYF
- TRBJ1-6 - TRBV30 TGTGCCTGGAGTGTACGGAATTCACCCCTCCACTTT CAWSVRNSPLHF
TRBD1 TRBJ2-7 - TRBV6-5 TGTGCCAGCAGACGTACAGGGGATGGCTACGAGCAGTACTTC CASRRTGDGYEQYF
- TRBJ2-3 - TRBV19 TGTGCCAGTAGTACCCCCCGATCTCGGGAAGAGCGCACAGATACGCAGTATTTT CASSTPRSREERTDTQYF
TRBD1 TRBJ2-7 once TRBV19 TGTGCCAGTAGTATAACCACAGGGGGTTACGAGCAGTACTTC CASSITTGGYEQYF
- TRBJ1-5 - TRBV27 TGTGCCAGCAGTTTAGGGCAGAGCAATCAGCCCCAGCATTTT CASSLGQSNQPQHF
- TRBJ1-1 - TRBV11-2 TGTGCCAGCAGGGCGACTGCTATGAACACTGAAGCTTTCTTT CASRATAMNTEAFF
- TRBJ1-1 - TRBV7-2 TGTGCCAGCAGCTTAAGCAACACTGAAGCTTTCTTT CASSLSNTEAFF
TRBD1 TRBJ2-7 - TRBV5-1 TGCGCCAGCAGCTTAGACAGGGCAGGACCCTACGAGCAGTACTTC CASSLDRAGPYEQYF
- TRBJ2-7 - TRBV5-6 TGTGCCAGCAGCTTAAACATCGAGCAGTACTTC CASSLNIEQYF
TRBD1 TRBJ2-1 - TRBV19 TGTGCCAGTAGTTTCGGGACAGGGGGCGGCTTTAGTTACAATGAGCAGTTCTTC CASSFGTGGGFSYNEQFF
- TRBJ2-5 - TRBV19 TGTGCCAGTAGTACCTACATGGGGCGAGAGACCCAGTACTTC CASSTYMGRETQYF
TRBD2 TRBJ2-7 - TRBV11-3 TGTGCCAGCAGGGCCGCTAGCGGGGCAACCTACGAGCAGTACTTC CASRAASGATYEQYF
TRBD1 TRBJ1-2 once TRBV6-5 TGTGCCAGCAGTTACGCCGGGACAGGGACCTATGGCTACACCTTC CASSYAGTGTYGYTF
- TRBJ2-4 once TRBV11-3 TGTGCCAGCAGCTTAGTTTCGACGGGAAACATTCAGTACTTC CASSLVSTGNIQYF
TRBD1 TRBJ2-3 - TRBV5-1 TGCGCCAGCAGCATCGGACAGGGCACAGATACGCAGTATTTT CASSIGQGTDTQYF
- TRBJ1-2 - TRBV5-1 TGCGCCAGCAGCACCACGGGACTCTATGGCTACACCTTC CASSTTGLYGYTF
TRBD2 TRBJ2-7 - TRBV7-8 TGTGCCAGCAGCTTAGGAGGGCTAGCGGGGGCCCTGGGACAGTACTTC CASSLGGLAGALGQYF
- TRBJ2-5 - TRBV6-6 TGTGCCAGCTCAGGTCTCAGAGAGACCCAGTACTTC CASSGLRETQYF
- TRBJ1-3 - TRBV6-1 TGTGCCAGCATTGAAAGGAGGGGCTCTGGAAACACCATATATTTT CASIERRGSGNTIYF
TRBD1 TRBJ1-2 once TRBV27 TGTGCCAGCCGGCCCTGGGACAGGGAAGGCTCTGGCTACACCTTC CASRPWDREGSGYTF
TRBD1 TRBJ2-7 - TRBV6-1 TGTGCCAGCAGTCAGGACAGGGGGCCGGGGGAGCAGTACTTC CASSQDRGPGEQYF
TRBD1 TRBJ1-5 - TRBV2 TGTGCCAGCAGGGGCAGGGGGCGTCAGCCCCAGCATTTT CASRGRGRQPQHF
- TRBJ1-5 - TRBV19 TGTGCCAGTAGTATAGGTCAGGCTAATCAGCCCCAGCATTTT CASSIGQANQPQHF
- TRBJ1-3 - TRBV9 TGTGCCAGCAGCGACCTAGTGAACTCTGGAAACACCATATATTTT CASSDLVNSGNTIYF
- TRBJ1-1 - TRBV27 TGTGCCAGCAGTTCGATGGAGTGGTGGAGGAACACTGAAGCTTTCTTT CASSSMEWWRNTEAFF
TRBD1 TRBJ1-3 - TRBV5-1 TGCGCCAGCACAACAGGGGACTCTGGAAACACCATATATTTT CASTTGDSGNTIYF
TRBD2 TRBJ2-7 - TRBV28 TGTGCCAGCAGTTTTTCTTTCGGTACGGCTAGCGGGAGGACCTACGAGCAGTACTTC CASSFSFGTASGRTYEQYF
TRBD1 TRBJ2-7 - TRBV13 TGTGCCAGCAGCTTAACGGGACAGAGCTACGAGCAGTACTTC CASSLTGQSYEQYF
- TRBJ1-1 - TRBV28 TGTGCCAGCAGTGAGTCGAACACTGAAGCTTTCTTT CASSESNTEAFF
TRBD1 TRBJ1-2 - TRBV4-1 TGCGCCAGCAGCCAAATTGGACAGGGTTTTTATGGCTACACCTTC CASSQIGQGFYGYTF
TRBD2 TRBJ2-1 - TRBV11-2 TGTGCCAGCAGCCCACTAGCGGGGGGCAACAATGAGCAGTTCTTC CASSPLAGGNNEQFF
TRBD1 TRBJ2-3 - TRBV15 TGTGCCACCAGCAGAGGAGGGGGCGGAGGTGCAGATACGCAGTATTTT CATSRGGGGGADTQYF
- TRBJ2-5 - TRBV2 TGTGCCAGCCGGGTGGGTCAAGAGACCCAGTACTTC CASRVGQETQYF
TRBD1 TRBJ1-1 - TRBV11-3 TGTGCCAGCAGCCCATCGACAGGGCACACTGAAGCTTTCTTT CASSPSTGHTEAFF